This TCR beta chain was obtained from a study of shared clonotypes between healthy human individuals. Sorted-subset replicate PCR reactions were performed with roughly 200 ng DNA, corresponding to about 30,000 T cell genomes. Data came from immunoSEQ multiplex PCR; TCRdb stores just in-frame clones and leaves some out. Among around 700,000 clones listed, about 91% were seen once. Study-wide results and caveats: Collection of samples was limited to blood; tissue repertoires likely differ. The generation probabilities recorded for non-shared clonotypes fell below those of clonotypes shared by all four donors.

Terminally differentiated effector memory CD45RA+ cells were excluded from the naive CD8 cells, which were CD45RO-negative and positively selected for CCR7. The CDR3 is made up of 15 amino acids. V was clipped by 4 bases and J by 0 bases, with 11 bases between them. The germline CDR1 and CDR2 sequences are SGDLS and YYNGEE. Remarks on this clone: Its target is not known.

The receptor comes from a man aged 25 to 40 in good health. The sequenced sample was naive CD8+ T cells sorted from blood. The chain is built from TRBV9 and TRBJ1-3; D is undetermined. The CDR3 coding sequence is TGTGCCAGCAGCCCTACCGGATTCTCTGGAAACACCATATATTTT. Translated: CASSPTGFSGNTIYF.